A selection of T cell receptor beta chains follows, all from one sample in a study of cytomegalovirus exposure and HLA in healthy donors. Measured with immunoSEQ multiplex PCR; TCRdb has only the in-frame clones, and not every one. The data hold about 110,000 clones, with 76% observed a single time. Material: PBMCs. The origin of the receptors is a woman aged 45-65 years in good health and CMV-seropositive. CDR3s include the opening cysteine and the closing phenylalanine or tryptophan. The D gene is left open where the match is weak. Size values are once, few and many counts, or a class for expanded clones, and some rows have none.

V	J	D	size	DNA	CDR3
TRBV13	TRBJ2-5	NA	NA	TGTGCCAGCAGCTTATGGAGCGGCGAGACCCAGTACTTC	CASSLWSGETQYF
TRBV5-5	TRBJ1-2	NA	NA	TGTGCCAGCAGCTTGAGGGGACTCATCTATGGCTACACCTTC	CASSLRGLIYGYTF
TRBV11-2	TRBJ2-6	TRBD1	NA	TGTGCCAGCAGCGCGACAGGGGGCCCCTCTGGGGCCAACGTCCTGACTTTC	CASSATGGPSGANVLTF
TRBV2	TRBJ2-5	TRBD1	NA	TGTGCCAGCAGGCTCGGACAGGGTGCGGAGACCCAGTACTTC	CASRLGQGAETQYF
TRBV6-5	TRBJ2-6	NA	NA	TGTGCCAGCACCCAGACTGGGGCCAACGTCCTGACTTTC	CASTQTGANVLTF
TRBV9	TRBJ2-3	TRBD2	once	TGTGCCAGCACCGCTAGCGGGGGGTACACAGATACGCAGTATTTT	CASTASGGYTDTQYF
TRBV7-3	TRBJ2-7	TRBD2	NA	TGTGCCAGCAGCACGGGGACTAGCGGGAACGAGCAGTACTTC	CASSTGTSGNEQYF
TRBV6-6	TRBJ2-7	NA	NA	TGTGCCAGCAGTCCGGGACATACGTCCTACGAGCAGTACTTC	CASSPGHTSYEQYF
TRBV18	TRBJ1-5	NA	NA	TGTGCCAGCTCACCGGGGACTCGGGGGGAGGAGCCCCAGCATTTT	CASSPGTRGEEPQHF
TRBV10-3	TRBJ2-3	TRBD1	NA	TGTGCCATCATGGGTGGACAGGGGGGCACAGATACGCAGTATTTT	CAIMGGQGGTDTQYF
TRBV2	TRBJ2-5	NA	NA	TGTGCCAGCAGTGGACAGGAGACCCAGTACTTC	CASSGQETQYF
TRBV6-5	TRBJ1-1	NA	NA	TGTGCCAGCAGTTACGAGGCACAAACTGAAGCTTTCTTT	CASSYEAQTEAFF
TRBV5-6	TRBJ2-7	NA	NA	TGTGCCAGCAGCTTGGGGGGGCTCACCTACGAGCAGTACTTC	CASSLGGLTYEQYF
TRBV7-2	TRBJ2-4	TRBD1	NA	TGTGCCAGCAGCTTAGGGGTAGACAGGGGGTACTTC	CASSLGVDRGYF
TRBV29-1	TRBJ2-5	NA	NA	TGCAGCGCCGTTCGGGGAGAGACCCAGTACTTC	CSAVRGETQYF
TRBV5-6	TRBJ1-6	TRBD1	NA	TGTGCCAGCAGCAGGGACAGATGGAATTCACCCCTCCACTTT	CASSRDRWNSPLHF
TRBV15	TRBJ2-4	TRBD1	few	TGTGCCACCAGCAGCGCAGGGGGCCCTAAAAACATTCAGTACTTC	CATSSAGGPKNIQYF
TRBV5-4	TRBJ2-2	TRBD1	NA	TGTGCCAGCAGCTTGGGGGTCAAGGGGGCTTCCGGGGAGCTGTTTTTT	CASSLGVKGASGELFF
TRBV30	TRBJ1-6	NA	NA	TGTGCCTGGGAAGGGTCTCCAGGGAACGGGAATTCACCCCTCCACTTT	CAWEGSPGNGNSPLHF
TRBV6-1	TRBJ1-5	TRBD1	NA	TGTGCCAGCAGTGTCGGGACAGGGCATCAGCCCCAGCATTTT	CASSVGTGHQPQHF
TRBV27	TRBJ1-1	NA	NA	TGTGCCAGCAGAATCCATTTGGACACGGAAGCTTTCTTT	CASRIHLDTEAFF
TRBV13	TRBJ2-7	NA	NA	TGTGCCAGCAGTGCGGGGCCTGGCGAGCAGTACTTC	CASSAGPGEQYF
TRBV9	TRBJ2-5	NA	NA	TGTGCCAGCAGCGTAACTTCCGGCCAAGAGACCCAGTACTTC	CASSVTSGQETQYF
TRBV5-4	TRBJ2-2	TRBD1	once	TGTGCCAGCAGCTCCAGACAGGGAAGGGACACCGGGGAGCTGTTTTTT	CASSSRQGRDTGELFF
TRBV19	TRBJ2-1	NA	NA	TGTGCCAGTAGTATAGATGTCAGCTCCTACAATGAGCAGTTCTTC	CASSIDVSSYNEQFF
TRBV5-1	TRBJ2-4	TRBD1	once	TGCGCCAGCAGCGTCACAGGGGTTAAGGGAAATCGGTCCAAAAACATTCAGTACTTC	CASSVTGVKGNRSKNIQYF
TRBV7-9	TRBJ1-6	TRBD1	NA	TGTGCCAGCAGCTCCCGGGACAGGGGACATTCACCCCTCCACTTT	CASSSRDRGHSPLHF
TRBV5-4	TRBJ2-2	TRBD2	NA	TGTGCCAGCAGCTTGAGTCGGCGGGGGGCGGAAACCGGGGAGCTGTTTTTT	CASSLSRRGAETGELFF
TRBV20-1	TRBJ1-5	NA	NA	TGCAGTGTCCTATGCCAGCCCCAGCATTTT	CSVLCQPQHF
TRBV19	TRBJ1-4	NA	few	TGTGCCAGTAGTACCGATGGCTGGGAAAAACTGTTTTTT	CASSTDGWEKLFF
TRBV18	TRBJ2-1	NA	NA	TGTGCCAGCTCACCACCGGCGATGAGGGATGAGCAGTTCTTC	CASSPPAMRDEQFF
TRBV18	TRBJ2-1	NA	NA	TGTGCCAGCTCCCCATGGGGCAGCTCCTACAATGAGCAGTTCTTC	CASSPWGSSYNEQFF
TRBV9	TRBJ2-4	TRBD2	NA	TGTGCCAGCAGCCTCTCCGGGGGGGAAAACATTCAGTACTTC	CASSLSGGENIQYF
TRBV6-1	TRBJ2-2	NA	once	TGTGCCAGCAGTGGCCCCGGAGGGAGTATCGGAACCGGGGAGCTGTTTTTT	CASSGPGGSIGTGELFF
TRBV2	TRBJ2-1	TRBD2	once	TGTGCCAGCAGTCAGACTAGCGGGAGAGGTAATGAGCAGTTCTTC	CASSQTSGRGNEQFF
TRBV25-1	TRBJ2-6	NA	few	TGTGCCGCGGAGGGGGCCAACTCTGGGGCCAACGGCCTGACTTTC	CAAEGANSGANGLTF
TRBV19	TRBJ2-1	TRBD2	NA	TGTGCCAGTAGCCTTAGCGGGGGCGTTGGGAATGAGCAGTTCTTC	CASSLSGGVGNEQFF
TRBV7-8	TRBJ1-1	NA	NA	TGTGCCAGCAGCTTATTAGGCATAACAGGGACCCGGAACACTGAAGCTTTCTTT	CASSLLGITGTRNTEAFF
TRBV29-1	TRBJ2-1	NA	NA	TGCAGCGCCCGACGGCGGGATTCCTACAATGAGCAGTTCTTC	CSARRRDSYNEQFF
TRBV7-2	TRBJ2-1	TRBD2	few	TGTGCCAGCAGCAGAGTGGGGGGGTCGCTCTACAATGAGCAGTTCTTC	CASSRVGGSLYNEQFF
TRBV11-3	TRBJ2-5	NA	NA	TGTGCCAGCAGCTTAGGGAGGACCCCAGGGGCATCCGAGACCCAGTACTTC	CASSLGRTPGASETQYF
TRBV11-2	TRBJ1-1	NA	NA	TGTGCCAGCAGCTTTGAAGACAGCCTTGAAGCTTTCTTT	CASSFEDSLEAFF
TRBV5-1	TRBJ2-2	TRBD2	NA	TGCGCCAGCAGCCCACGCGGACTAGAAGTCGGGGAGCTGTTTTTT	CASSPRGLEVGELFF
TRBV7-2	TRBJ1-2	NA	NA	TGTGCCAGCAGCTTTCCGGGAATCTATGGCTACACCTTC	CASSFPGIYGYTF
TRBV9	TRBJ2-7	TRBD2	NA	TGTGCCAGCAGCGTAGATCCCGGGACTAGCGGGATCACCTACGAGCAGTACTTC	CASSVDPGTSGITYEQYF
TRBV7-9	TRBJ2-1	NA	NA	TGTGCCAGCAGCCCCCCTCGGGACAATGAGCAGTTCTTC	CASSPPRDNEQFF
TRBV6-1	TRBJ2-7	NA	NA	TGTGCCAGCCGAGGCCAGGGTCAACTCTCGGGCGAGCAGTACTTC	CASRGQGQLSGEQYF
TRBV18	TRBJ2-3	TRBD2	NA	TGTGCCAGCTCTTATAGCGGGGGGGCGACAGATACGCAGTATTTT	CASSYSGGATDTQYF
TRBV7-9	TRBJ1-2	NA	NA	TGTGCCAGCAGCTTACTGCAGGTGGGCTACACCTTC	CASSLLQVGYTF